The rows below give T cell receptor beta chains drawn from one sample of a study of blood T cell repertoires in COVID-19. Using immunoSEQ multiplex PCR, the repertoire was profiled, and TCRdb retains in-frame clones only, with some absent. The sample includes fewer than 250,000 clones, 85% to 90% of them seen just once. Sequencing used peripheral blood. All receptors come from a man between 60 and 75 years old with acute or convalescent COVID-19. CDR3s include the opening cysteine and the closing phenylalanine or tryptophan. Each record gives: CDR3 length, V gene, D gene, clone size, J gene, CDR3 protein, CDR3 DNA. D genes are given only for firm matches. Not every row has a clone size; where given, it reads once, few, many or a size class.

>16|TRBV2|TRBD1|NA|TRBJ1-3
CASRLQTGGSGNTIYF
TGTGCCAGCAGACTTCAGACAGGGGGCTCTGGAAACACCATATATTTT
>15|TRBV6-5|NA|NA|TRBJ2-1
CASIPGGVPYNEQFF
TGTGCCAGCATTCCGGGCGGGGTACCATACAATGAGCAGTTCTTC
>16|TRBV5-1|NA|NA|TRBJ2-3
CASSPIRLDNTDTQYF
TGCGCCAGCAGCCCGATTCGACTAGATAATACAGATACGCAGTATTTT
>19|TRBV7-8|TRBD1|once|TRBJ2-6
CASSTTPGQGPSGANVLTF
TGTGCCAGCAGCACCACCCCGGGACAGGGTCCCTCTGGGGCCAACGTCCTGACTTTC
>15|TRBV7-9|NA|once|TRBJ1-2
CASSPPNRGNYGYTF
TGTGCCAGCAGCCCACCAAACCGGGGAAACTATGGCTACACCTTC
>13|TRBV11-3|NA|NA|TRBJ2-1
CASSRGSSNEQFF
TGTGCCAGCAGCAGAGGGTCCAGTAATGAGCAGTTCTTC
>14|TRBV3-1/TRBV3-2|NA|NA|TRBJ2-5
CASSHQGGWETQYF
TGTGCCAGCAGCCACCAGGGGGGCTGGGAGACCCAGTACTTC
>15|TRBV10-1|NA|NA|TRBJ2-5
CASSGILGGVETQYF
TGCGCCAGCAGTGGCATTTTGGGCGGGGTGGAGACCCAGTACTTC
>14|TRBV9|TRBD1|once|TRBJ1-1
CASSATGLNTEAFF
TGTGCCAGCAGCGCGACAGGGCTGAACACTGAAGCTTTCTTT
>17|TRBV2|NA|once|TRBJ2-3
CASSHRKGGLGTDTQYF
TGTGCCAGCAGTCACCGGAAGGGGGGGCTTGGCACAGATACGCAGTATTTT
>14|TRBV27|NA|NA|TRBJ1-1
CASSLAGGGTEAFF
TGTGCCAGCAGTCTCGCGGGGGGGGGCACTGAAGCTTTCTTT
>18|TRBV27|TRBD1|NA|TRBJ2-1
CASSLYPRQGASNDEQFF
TGTGCCAGCAGTTTATACCCGCGACAGGGGGCAAGTAATGATGAGCAGTTCTTC
>15|TRBV10-1|NA|NA|TRBJ1-2
CASSEGVGANYGYTF
TGCGCCAGCAGTGAAGGAGTGGGAGCTAACTATGGCTACACCTTC
>16|TRBV11-2|TRBD1|NA|TRBJ2-2
CASSPDRGIGTGELFF
TGTGCCAGCAGCCCAGACAGGGGGATAGGGACCGGGGAGCTGTTTTTT
>16|TRBV11-3|TRBD2|NA|TRBJ2-5
CASSSHGTSGPGTQYF
TGTGCCAGCAGCTCCCACGGGACTAGCGGCCCGGGGACCCAGTACTTC
>15|TRBV7-2|NA|few|TRBJ1-5
CASSPSDSGGQPQHF
TGTGCCAGCAGCCCCTCGGACAGCGGGGGCCAGCCCCAGCATTTT
>17|TRBV9|TRBD2|once|TRBJ2-1
CASSVLGGGVFGSEQFF
TGTGCCAGCAGCGTATTGGGTGGGGGGGTCTTCGGTTCTGAGCAGTTCTTC
>16|TRBV5-7|NA|once|TRBJ1-2
CASSLLGGTPNYGYTF
TGTGCCAGCAGCTTGTTAGGAGGAACTCCTAACTATGGCTACACCTTC